Following are 30 T cell receptor beta chains from one sample sequenced in a study of T cell repertoires in cytomegalovirus infection. Each CDR3 protein gets one entry after TCRdb re-called the reads with MiXCR. The sample includes about a million distinct CDR3 sequences, less than 35% of them seen just once. Their recognized antigens are unknown. The starting material was cultured CD8+ T cells from PBMCs, obtained from culture after CMV antigen stimulation. These TCRs come from a human donor in good health (CMV status not recorded). Some clones in this sample may be carry-over from other donors' samples.

The table lists this clonotype with a few counts. The chain uses TRBV6-2 or TRBV6-3 and TRBJ1-2, with TRBD1 matching 10 bases. Germline values: CDR1 MNHEY, CDR2 SVGEGT. The junction had 8 bases not matched to a gene; V was cut back by 8 bases and J by 2 bases. The CDR3 loop spans 15 amino acids. Here the CDR3 DNA reads TGTGCCAGCGTTTTGAGACAGGGGGCGAACTATGGCTACACCTTC. It encodes CASVLRQGANYGYTF.

The chain is built from TRBV6-6 and TRBJ2-5, with D possibly matching TRBD2 (5 bases). Per the germline V gene, CDR1 is MNHNY and CDR2 is SVGAGI (reference sequence). The V end lost 5 bases, the J end lost 5 bases, and 18 bases lay between the germline ends. The CDR3 has 15 amino acids. CDR3 in DNA: TGTGCCAGCAGTGGATACCCGGACCCGGGGGAGACCCAGTACTTC. Translating it yields CASSGYPDPGETQYF.

This clonotype was found a few times. The V call is TRBV12-3 or TRBV12-4, the J call TRBJ2-7; 7 bases fit TRBD2. After removal of 5 bases from V and 7 bases from J, the junction contained 5 bases not matched to a gene. This CDR3 is 12 amino acids long. The CDR3 nucleotides read TGTGCCAGCAGTACTGGTAGCGGGGAGCAGTACGTC. Translated, it gives CASSTGSGEQYV.

This clonotype was recorded a few times. The chain carries TRBV4-1 and TRBJ1-4; D perhaps matches TRBD1 (6 bases). With 4 bases removed from V and 8 bases from J, the gap between germline ends came to 17 bases. The CDR3 is 15 amino acids. Germline V CDR1 and CDR2: MGHRA, YSYEKL. The CDR3 DNA reads as TGCGCCAGCAGCCTCACAAGGGGGGTCGGAGAAAAACTGTTTTTT. Translation gives CASSLTRGVGEKLFF.

The chain is built from TRBV6-1 and TRBJ1-1, with TRBD1 matching 10 bases. The germline V gene has CDR1 MNHNS and CDR2 SASEGT. V lost 10 bases and J lost 6; bases outside the gene matches: 11. The length of the CDR3 is 14 residues. The CDR3 nucleotides read TGTGCCACGGAGACAGGGGGCGAGGGCGCTGAAGCTTTCTTT. It is translated as CATETGGEGAEAFF.

The J gene is TRBJ1-5, the V gene TRBV7-6; 10 bases are a match to TRBD1. The CDR3 totals 18 residues. Per the germline V gene, CDR1 is SGHVS and CDR2 is FNYEAQ. The V and J ends lost 6 bases and 6 bases, in that order; junction bases with no gene match: 17. CDR3: CASSRYPGGQGSLQPQHF. The CDR3 DNA reads TGTGCCAGCAGTCGTTACCCGGGGGGACAGGGGAGTCTTCAGCCCCAGCATTTT.

The sample holds many counts of this clonotype. This sequence joins TRBV7-9 and TRBJ1-5; no definite D call. CDR1 and CDR2 from the germline V gene are SEHNR and FQNEAQ (reference sequence). Trimming took off 1 base at V and 4 bases at J, with 8 bases between the two ends. The CDR3 totals 14 residues. CDR3 region: CASSLGWGNQPQHF. The CDR3 DNA follows: TGTGCCAGCAGCTTAGGTTGGGGAAATCAGCCCCAGCATTTT.

The chain has TRBV28 and TRBJ2-3, with 9 bases fitting TRBD2. This CDR3 region has 16 residues. J gave up 2 bases and V 4 bases, and 7 bases lay outside the gene matches. Germline V gives CDR1 MDHEN, CDR2 SYDVKM. The CDR3 nucleotides are TGTGCCAGCAGTTCAGAAAGCGGGGGGTACACAGATACGCAGTATTTT. Translating it yields CASSSESGGYTDTQYF.

This clonotype was observed a few times. The gene calls are TRBV7-9 and TRBJ2-1; 9 nucleotides agree with TRBD2. CDR1 and CDR2 from the germline V gene are SEHNR and FQNEAQ (reference sequence). The V gene end was trimmed by 2 bases and the J gene end by 7 bases; junction bases not matched to a gene: 6. The CDR3 extends over 15 amino acids. The CDR3 bases are TGTGCCAGCAGCTTACGCGGGGGGGCGTTAAATGAGCAGTTCTTC. Translation gives CASSLRGGALNEQFF.

V and J are TRBV12-3 or TRBV12-4 and TRBJ2-5; 10 bases line up with TRBD2. This CDR3 spans 15 amino acids. Trimming cost V 6 bases and J 4 bases; bases outside gene matches: 8. CDR3 DNA sequence: TGTGCCAGCAGGGAGAGCGGGGGGGCCTCAGAGACCCAGTACTTC. Translation: CASRESGGASETQYF.

This clonotype was seen many times. For the CDR3, the DNA is TGTGCCAGCAGCTCGGTCATAAACCCAGGGCCCTACGAGCAGTACGTC. Encoded protein: CASSSVINPGPYEQYV. The rearrangement links TRBV7-3 to TRBJ2-7, with a tentative D call TRBD1 (5 bases). The CDR3 totals 16 residues. The germline gives CDR1 SGHTA, CDR2 FQGTGA. The V and J ends lost 4 bases and 2 bases respectively, with 18 bases between them.

A few counts support this clonotype. The rearrangement links TRBV7-2 to TRBJ2-7; 8 bases agree with TRBD2. CDR1 and CDR2 from the germline V gene are SGHTA and FQGNSA. The CDR3 length is 16 residues. Losses at the gene ends were 1 base for V and 1 base for J; bases not matched to a gene: 6. CDR3 residues: CASSLGLAGYSYEQYV. The CDR3 nucleotides are TGTGCCAGCAGCTTAGGCTTAGCGGGGTATTCCTACGAGCAGTACGTC.

This clonotype turned up a few times. The rearrangement uses TRBV28 and TRBJ2-7; 9 nucleotides match TRBD1. Unmatched junction bases numbered 7, after V lost 6 bases and J lost 4 bases. The CDR3 covers 14 residues. Germline loops: CDR1 MDHEN, CDR2 SYDVKM. CDR3 residues: CASSSGQGIYEQYV. The CDR3 DNA follows: TGTGCCAGCAGCTCAGGACAGGGGATTTACGAGCAGTACGTC.

This clonotype was seen repeatedly, ten times or more. The CDR3 DNA reads TGTGCCAGCAGTTACACCACAGGGCACGAGCAGTACGTC. Translated: CASSYTTGHEQYV. The chain combines TRBV6-2 or TRBV6-3 with TRBJ2-7; TRBD1 might be the D (6 bases). This CDR3 spans 13 amino acids. V was cut by 2 bases and J by 5 bases, with 10 bases left in between. In germline, CDR1 is MNHEY, CDR2 SVGEGT.

At least ten counts were recorded for this clonotype. This sequence joins TRBV7-3 and TRBJ1-1, with 8 positions matching TRBD1. Looked up from germline, CDR1 is SGHTA and CDR2 is FQGTGA. The CDR3 is 16 residues long. V shed 2 bases and J 3 bases; nucleotides not matched to a gene: 8. This CDR3 reads CASSLLDRDRDTEAFF. CDR3 DNA sequence: TGTGCCAGCAGCTTATTGGACAGGGATAGGGACACTGAAGCTTTCTTT.

This clonotype was counted between two and nine times. The chain is built from TRBV14 and TRBJ1-2; D not resolved. The ends were cut back, 1 base at V and 4 bases at J, with 13 bases in the middle. Germline CDR1 SGHDN, CDR2 FVKESK. The CDR3 is 15 amino acids. The CDR3 here is CASSQGERSRYGYTF. The CDR3 nucleotides read TGTGCCAGCAGCCAAGGGGAAAGGAGCCGCTATGGCTACACCTTC. The whole variable domain, filled in from reference TRBV14 and TRBJ1-2, reads EAGVTQFPSHSVIEKGQTVTLRCDPISGHDNLYWYRRVMGKEIKFLLHFVKESKQDESGMPNNRFLAERTGGTYSTLKVQPAELEDSGVYFCASSQGERSRYGYTFGSGTRLTVV.

The V and J genes are TRBV19 and TRBJ1-3; the D gene is possibly TRBD1 (5 bases). Per the germline V gene, CDR1 is LNHDA and CDR2 is SQIVND (reference sequence). The V end lost 7 bases, the J end lost 8 bases, and 18 bases lay between the germline ends. The CDR3 consists of 14 residues. The CDR3 loop is CASTSWDLWDTIYF. The CDR3 DNA reads TGTGCCAGTACCTCCTGGGACCTATGGGACACCATATATTTT.

The genes are TRBV11-2 and TRBJ2-3, with 10 bases identical to TRBD2. Germline assignment: CDR1 SGHAT and CDR2 FQNNGV. The CDR3 is 16 residues long. The V segment lost 5 bases and the J segment 2 bases; nucleotides outside the gene matches: 7. CDR3 in DNA: TGTGCCAGCAGCCACAAGCGGGGGGGACTCACAGATACGCAGTATTTT. Its protein product is CASSHKRGGLTDTQYF.

V gene TRBV6-6 combines with J gene TRBJ2-5, with D possibly called TRBD1 or TRBD2 (5 bases each). Trimming stripped 2 bases from V and 1 base from J, with 17 bases between. The CDR3 extends over 17 amino acids. Germline CDR1 MNHNY, CDR2 SVGAGI (reference sequence). CDR3 in DNA: TGTGCCAGCAGTTACGAGTCGAGGGGCCATCTCCAAGAGACCCAGTACTTC. Amino acids: CASSYESRGHLQETQYF.

This clonotype was seen more than once but under ten times. This chain uses TRBV25-1 with TRBJ1-6; no clear D. Trimming pared 11 bases from V and 10 bases from J, leaving 15 bases between. The CDR3 sequence is 12 residues long. The germline gives CDR1 MGHDK, CDR2 SYGVNS. Here the CDR3 reads CACQSGRSPLHF. CDR3 DNA sequence: TGTGCCTGCCAGTCAGGCAGGTCACCCCTCCACTTT. The variable domain in full, with the rest retrieved from reference TRBV25-1 and TRBJ1-6, is EADIYQTPRYLVIGTGKKITLECSQTMGHDKMYWYQQDPGMELHLIHYSYGVNSTEKGDLSSESTVSRIRTEHFPLTLESARPSHTSQYLCACQSGRSPLHFGNGTRLTVT.

The chain couples TRBV27 to TRBJ2-2; D unclear. Germline values: CDR1 MNHEY, CDR2 SMNVEV (reference sequence). The ends were cut back, 8 bases at V and 1 base at J, with 14 bases in the middle. The CDR3 covers 15 residues. CDR3 sequence: CASSSRRQNTGELFF. CDR3 bases: TGTGCCAGCTCCTCAAGGAGACAGAACACCGGGGAGCTGTTTTTT.

At least ten counts were recorded for this clonotype. This chain connects TRBV12-3 or TRBV12-4 to TRBJ1-5, with D uncertain. The CDR3 runs 14 residues. Trimming pared 5 bases from V and 1 base from J, leaving 9 bases between. CDR3 sequence reads: CASSLWPSNQPQHF. The DNA of the CDR3 is TGTGCCAGCAGTCTTTGGCCCAGCAATCAGCCCCAGCATTTT.

This clonotype turned up a few times. The chain employs TRBV4-1 and TRBJ2-1; 11 bases are a match to TRBD2. The CDR3 length is 18 residues. Germline values: CDR1 MGHRA, CDR2 YSYEKL. J was trimmed by 6 bases and V by 0 bases; bases with no gene match: 10. CDR3 sequence: CASSQDGVAGGPLNEQFF. For the CDR3, the DNA is TGCGCCAGCAGCCAAGATGGGGTAGCGGGGGGGCCCCTCAATGAGCAGTTCTTC.

The table lists this clonotype with a few counts. V gene TRBV7-9 combines with J gene TRBJ2-7; 12 nucleotides match TRBD1. The germline gives CDR1 SEHNR, CDR2 FQNEAQ (reference sequence). V lost 4 bases and J lost 7; bases outside the gene matches: 8. This CDR3 region has 15 residues. CDR3 residues: CASSSSGQGAREQYF. CDR3 nucleotides: TGTGCCAGCAGCTCCTCGGGACAGGGGGCTCGTGAGCAGTACTTC.

The chain joins TRBV12-5 to TRBJ2-1; D is undetermined. Trimming shortened V by 3 bases and J by 7 bases, and 7 bases separated the two germline ends. Germline CDR1 LGHNT, CDR2 FRNRAP. The CDR3 length is 12 residues. Here the CDR3 DNA reads TGTGCTAGTGGTTTTACGTTTAATGAGCAGTTCTTC. Translation: CASGFTFNEQFF.

The DNA of the CDR3 is TGCGCCAGCAGCTTGGCAGGCTCCCGTGCAGATACGCAGTATTTT. Amino acids: CASSLAGSRADTQYF. The chain is built from TRBV5-1 and TRBJ2-3; no firm D call. Germline CDR1 is SGHRS and CDR2 is YFSETQ. The V gene lost 0 bases and the J gene lost 4 bases, with 12 bases spanning the gap. The CDR3 loop spans 15 amino acids.

This clonotype appeared a few times. The V call is TRBV12-3 or TRBV12-4, the J call TRBJ2-5; TRBD1 matches 7 bases. J gave up 6 bases and V 8 bases, and 12 bases lay outside the gene matches. The CDR3 has 14 residues. The CDR3, as DNA: TGTGCCAGCCAGACAGGGATTTCTATGCAGACCCAGTACTTC. Residues: CASQTGISMQTQYF.

This clonotype was picked up a small number of times. J is TRBJ2-3 and V is TRBV4-1; a weak D match, TRBD2 (5 bases). V was shortened by 4 bases and J by 1 base, with 18 bases between the two germline ends. There are 17 residues in the CDR3. In germline, CDR1 is MGHRA, CDR2 YSYEKL. CDR3 residues: CASSPGGGFWGTDTQYF. The CDR3, as DNA: TGCGCCAGCAGCCCAGGCGGAGGCTTCTGGGGCACAGATACGCAGTATTTT.

The chain employs TRBV27 and TRBJ1-1; perhaps TRBD1 as D (5 bases). V gave up 0 bases and J gave up 6 bases, with 14 bases separating them. The germline gives CDR1 MNHEY, CDR2 SMNVEV (reference sequence). The CDR3 extends over 15 amino acids. The CDR3 protein is CASSLSAGPNPEAFF. As DNA, the CDR3 is TGTGCCAGCAGTTTATCTGCAGGGCCCAATCCTGAAGCTTTCTTT.

This chain links TRBV2 with TRBJ2-1; 10 bases map to TRBD1. This CDR3 has 16 residues. With 7 bases clipped from V and 7 bases from J, the junction kept 13 bases outside the gene matches. The germline CDR1 and CDR2 sequences are SNHLY and FYNNEI. The CDR3 DNA sequence: TGTGCCAGCATCGGGGCGCGGGACAGGGGTGAAAATGAGCAGTTCTTC. As protein: CASIGARDRGENEQFF.